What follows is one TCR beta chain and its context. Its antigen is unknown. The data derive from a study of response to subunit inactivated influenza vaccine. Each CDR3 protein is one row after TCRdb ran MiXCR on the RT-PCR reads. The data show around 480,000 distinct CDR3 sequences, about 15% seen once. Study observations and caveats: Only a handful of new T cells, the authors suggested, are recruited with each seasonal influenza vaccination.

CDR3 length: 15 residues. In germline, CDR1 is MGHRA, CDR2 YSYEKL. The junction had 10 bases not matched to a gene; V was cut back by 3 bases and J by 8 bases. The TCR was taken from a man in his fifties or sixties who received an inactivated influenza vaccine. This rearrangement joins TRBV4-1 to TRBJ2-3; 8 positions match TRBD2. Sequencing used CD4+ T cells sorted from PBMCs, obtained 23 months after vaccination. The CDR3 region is CASSQKAGEDRTQYF. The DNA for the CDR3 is TGCGCCAGCAGCCAGAAAGCGGGAGAAGACCGTACGCAGTATTTT.